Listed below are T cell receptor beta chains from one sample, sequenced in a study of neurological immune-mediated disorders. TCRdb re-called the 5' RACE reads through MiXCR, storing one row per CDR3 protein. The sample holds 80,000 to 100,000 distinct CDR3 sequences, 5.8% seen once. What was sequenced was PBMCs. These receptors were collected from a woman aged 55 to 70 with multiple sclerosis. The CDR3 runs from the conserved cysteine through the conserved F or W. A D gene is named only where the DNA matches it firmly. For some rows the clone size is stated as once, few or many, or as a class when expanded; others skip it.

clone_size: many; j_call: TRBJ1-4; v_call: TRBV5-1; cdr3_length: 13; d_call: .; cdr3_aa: CASSLGQDEKLFF; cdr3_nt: TGCGCCAGCAGCTTGGGCCAGGATGAAAAACTGTTTTTT
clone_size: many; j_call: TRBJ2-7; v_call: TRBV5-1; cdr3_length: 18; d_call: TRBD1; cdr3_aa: CASSLEPRLAGGSYEQYF; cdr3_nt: TGCGCCAGCAGCTTGGAGCCACGGTTGGCAGGGGGCTCCTACGAGCAGTACTTC
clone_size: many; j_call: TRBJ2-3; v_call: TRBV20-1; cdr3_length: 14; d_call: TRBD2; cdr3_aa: CSARELAGRDTQYF; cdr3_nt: TGCAGTGCTAGAGAGCTAGCGGGGAGAGATACGCAGTATTTT
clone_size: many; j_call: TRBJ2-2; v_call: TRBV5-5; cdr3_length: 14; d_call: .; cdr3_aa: CASSGAGSTGELFF; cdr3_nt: TGTGCCAGCAGCGGCGCAGGTTCCACCGGGGAGCTGTTTTTT
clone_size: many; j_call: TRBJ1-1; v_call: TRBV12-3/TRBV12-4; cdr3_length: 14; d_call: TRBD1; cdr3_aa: CASSLRGQGFEAFF; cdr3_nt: TGTGCCAGCAGTCTCCGGGGACAGGGGTTTGAAGCTTTCTTT
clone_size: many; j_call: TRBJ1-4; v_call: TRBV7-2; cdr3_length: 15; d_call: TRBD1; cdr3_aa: CASSQGAGVNEKLFF; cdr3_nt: TGTGCCAGCAGCCAGGGGGCAGGCGTTAATGAAAAACTGTTTTTT
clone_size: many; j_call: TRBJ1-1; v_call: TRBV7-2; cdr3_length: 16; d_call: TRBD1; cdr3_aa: CASSLSQGQGGTEAFF; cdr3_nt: TGTGCCAGCAGCTTATCCCAGGGACAGGGAGGGACTGAAGCTTTCTTT
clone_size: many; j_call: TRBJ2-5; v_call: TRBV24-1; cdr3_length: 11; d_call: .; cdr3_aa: CATSAGETQYF; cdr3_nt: TGTGCCACCAGTGCGGGAGAGACCCAGTACTTC
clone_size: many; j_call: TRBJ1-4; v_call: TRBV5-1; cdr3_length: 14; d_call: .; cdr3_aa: CASSLTIDNEKLFF; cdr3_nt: TGCGCCAGCAGCTTGACAATCGATAATGAAAAACTGTTTTTT
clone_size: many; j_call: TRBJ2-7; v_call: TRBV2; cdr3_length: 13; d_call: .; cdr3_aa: CASLRVSPYEQYF; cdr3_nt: TGTGCCAGCTTACGTGTATCCCCTTACGAGCAGTACTTC
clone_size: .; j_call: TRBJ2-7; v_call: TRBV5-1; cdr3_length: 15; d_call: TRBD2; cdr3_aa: CASSLAGAPGYEQYF; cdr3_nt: TGCGCCAGCAGTCTAGCGGGGGCCCCTGGTTACGAGCAGTACTTC
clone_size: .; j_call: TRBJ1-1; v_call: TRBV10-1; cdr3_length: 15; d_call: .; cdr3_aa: CASSESDELNTEAFF; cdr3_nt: TGCGCCAGCAGTGAGTCGGACGAGTTGAACACTGAAGCTTTCTTT
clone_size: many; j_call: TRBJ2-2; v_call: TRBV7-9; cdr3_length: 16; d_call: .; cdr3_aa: CASTQNAWERVGELFF; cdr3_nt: TGTGCCAGCACCCAGAACGCCTGGGAACGGGTCGGGGAGCTGTTTTTT
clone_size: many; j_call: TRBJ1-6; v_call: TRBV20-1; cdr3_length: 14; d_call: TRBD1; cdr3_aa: CSAWTGWDNSPLHF; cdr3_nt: TGCAGTGCATGGACAGGGTGGGATAATTCACCCCTCCACTTT
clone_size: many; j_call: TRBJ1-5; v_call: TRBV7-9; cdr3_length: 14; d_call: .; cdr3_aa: CASSLGSVGQPQHF; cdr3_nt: TGTGCCAGCAGCTTAGGGAGTGTAGGGCAGCCCCAGCATTTT
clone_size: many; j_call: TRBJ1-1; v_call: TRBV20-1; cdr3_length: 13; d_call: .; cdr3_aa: CSAPGNWDTEAFF; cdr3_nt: TGCAGTGCTCCAGGGAATTGGGACACTGAAGCTTTCTTT
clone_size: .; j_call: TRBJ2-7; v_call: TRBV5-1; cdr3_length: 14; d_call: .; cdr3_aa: CASSTRGPSYEQYF; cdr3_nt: TGCGCCAGCAGCACTAGAGGTCCATCCTACGAGCAGTACTTC
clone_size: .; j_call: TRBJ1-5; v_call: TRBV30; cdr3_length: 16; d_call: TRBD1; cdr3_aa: CAWSAETGRSNQPQHF; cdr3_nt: TGTGCCTGGAGTGCCGAGACAGGGAGAAGCAATCAGCCCCAGCATTTT
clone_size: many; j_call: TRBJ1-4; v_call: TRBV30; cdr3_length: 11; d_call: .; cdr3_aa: CAWSVREKLFF; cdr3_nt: TGTGCCTGGAGTGTACGCGAAAAACTGTTTTTT